This T cell receptor (beta chain) stems from a study of blood T cell repertoires in COVID-19. Study details: Sites across the United States, Italy and Spain contributed samples from acute and convalescent COVID-19. In each case, the material was cDNA or gDNA derived from T cells, B-cell-depleted T cells, or PBMCs.

Data came from immunoSEQ multiplex PCR; TCRdb stores just in-frame clones and leaves some out. The data show approximately 400,000 clones, around 90% seen once. Ages ranged from 18 to 89 years, with residence in about 23 US areas. Two negative PCRs, clearance, or symptom resolution were required of recovered Cohort 3 donors. CDR3 length: 18 amino acids. The table lists this clone with a few counts. The TCR originated in a young woman who had recovered from COVID-19. Sequencing was carried out using PBMCs or T cells enriched from blood (not recorded which). The chain uses TRBV21-1 and TRBJ2-1; no check of the table's D call, TRBD1, against the DNA was made. TRBV21-1 is shown as a pseudogene. CDR3 bases: TGTGCCAGCAGCAAAGGCGCCAGGGCGACTCATTCCTACAATGAGCAGTTCTTC. Protein: CASSKGARATHSYNEQFF.